These T cell receptor beta chains were read from a single sample in a study of blood T cells in healthy people across ages. MiXCR, run by TCRdb on the 5' RACE reads, gives a single entry per CDR3 protein. The table records more than 700,000 distinct CDR3 sequences, about half of them present only once. Sequencing used blood. The receptors were sampled from a man older than 75 in good health. CDR3s include the opening cysteine and the closing phenylalanine or tryptophan. Each record gives: V gene, D gene, J gene, clone size, CDR3 DNA, CDR3 protein. A D gene is named only where the DNA matches it firmly. Expanded clones get a size class; other rows say once, few or many, or leave the size out.

TRBV2	-	TRBJ2-3	once	TGTGCCAGCAGTGCGAACAGGGCGGATACGCAGTATTTT	CASSANRADTQYF
TRBV4-2	-	TRBJ2-7	few	TGTGCCAGCAGCCATACTGGGGAACTTTACGAGCAGTACTTC	CASSHTGELYEQYF
TRBV20-1	-	TRBJ2-1	once	TGCAGTGCTAGTCTTCACGGCATTAGCATGGAGCAGTTCTTC	CSASLHGISMEQFF
TRBV9	TRBD1	TRBJ2-1	few	TGTGCCAGCAGCCCAGGACAGGGGCGATACAATGAGCAGTTCTTC	CASSPGQGRYNEQFF
TRBV4-2	-	TRBJ1-1	-	TGTGCCAGCAGCCAAGTGGTAAGCACTGAAGCTTTCTTT	CASSQVVSTEAFF
TRBV12-3/TRBV12-4	-	TRBJ2-2	few	TGTGCCAGCAGTACAGGACCCCCGAACACCGGGGAGCTGTTTTTT	CASSTGPPNTGELFF
TRBV20-1	-	TRBJ2-5	few	TGCAGTGCTGCTACAGACCCGGGAGAGACCCAGTACTTC	CSAATDPGETQYF
TRBV6-6	-	TRBJ1-1	-	TGTGCCAGCAGTAAATCTCGCAGAGAAGCTTTCTTT	CASSKSRREAFF
TRBV25-1	-	TRBJ2-1	-	TGTGCCAGCAGCAAGGTGCGGGCCTACAATGAGCAGTTCTTC	CASSKVRAYNEQFF
TRBV29-1	-	TRBJ2-7	-	TGCAGCGTTGGCCAGGCCGCCTACGAGCAGTACTTC	CSVGQAAYEQYF
TRBV6-5	-	TRBJ2-5	few	TGTGCCAGCAGCACTCGCGGTGAGACCCAGTACTTC	CASSTRGETQYF
TRBV5-1	TRBD1	TRBJ2-5	few	TGCGCCAGCAGCTTCTCGACAGGGGGCGACGAGACCCAGTACTTC	CASSFSTGGDETQYF
TRBV5-6	-	TRBJ2-7	-	TGTGCCAGCAGCTTGGCCAGCCAGAGCTCCTACAATGAGCAGTACTTC	CASSLASQSSYNEQYF
TRBV9	-	TRBJ2-3	-	TGTGCCAGCAGCGTAGCGGGGGACCCCCCGAGGGGTACGCAGTATTTT	CASSVAGDPPRGTQYF
TRBV27	-	TRBJ2-7	-	TGTGCCAGCAGTTCAGAACTGGGCTCCTACGAGCAGTACTTC	CASSSELGSYEQYF
TRBV28	TRBD2	TRBJ2-5	-	TGTGCCAGCAGCCCAGAGGCGGGAGTAGGAGAGACCCAGTACTTC	CASSPEAGVGETQYF
TRBV19	-	TRBJ2-6	once	TGTGCCAGTAGGGTGGGGCTACCTGGGGCCAACGTCCTGACTTTC	CASRVGLPGANVLTF
TRBV12-3/TRBV12-4	-	TRBJ1-1	once	TGTGCCAGCAGTTTAGCTGGGGGGCTCGCTGAAGCTTTCTTT	CASSLAGGLAEAFF
TRBV20-1	-	TRBJ1-5	-	TGCAGTGCTAGAGAGGGTTGGGGCAATCAGCCCCAGCATTTT	CSAREGWGNQPQHF
TRBV7-9	-	TRBJ2-3	-	TGTGCCAGCAGAGAGGGACATACGCAGTATTTT	CASREGHTQYF
TRBV7-3	TRBD1	TRBJ2-3	-	TGTGCCAGCAGCTTATGGGCCGGGACAGGGGTATCAGATACGCAGTATTTT	CASSLWAGTGVSDTQYF
TRBV11-2	-	TRBJ1-2	-	TGTGCCAGCAGCTTATCCCTACGGGGAGACTATGGCTACACCTTC	CASSLSLRGDYGYTF
TRBV10-3	TRBD2	TRBJ2-1	few	TGTGCCATCAGTGACCCGGGACTAGCGGGAGGGCCAAATGAGCAGTTCTTC	CAISDPGLAGGPNEQFF
TRBV4-1	TRBD2	TRBJ2-1	-	TGCGCCAGCAGCCGCTTTAGCGGGAGGCCCTACAATGAGCAGTTCTTC	CASSRFSGRPYNEQFF
TRBV4-3	TRBD1	TRBJ2-2	-	TGCGCCAGCAGCCAAGATCAAGGGGGCTTCAACACCGGGGAGCTGTTTTTT	CASSQDQGGFNTGELFF
TRBV12-3/TRBV12-4	-	TRBJ1-6	-	TGTGCCAGCAGAGAGGGGAGCTCACCCCTCCACTTT	CASREGSSPLHF
TRBV6-2/TRBV6-3	-	TRBJ2-7	-	TGTGCCAGCAGTCAAACGACCTGGAATATTAGACAGGAGCAACCCTACGAGCAGTACTTC	CASSQTTWNIRQEQPYEQYF
TRBV29-1	TRBD2	TRBJ2-1	-	TGCGGCGTCGAACGGGGGCTAGCGGGGCCGAATGAGCAGTTCTTC	CGVERGLAGPNEQFF
TRBV7-3	TRBD2	TRBJ2-1	-	TGTGCCAGCAGCTTTACTAGCGGGAGAGGCGATGAGCAGTTCTTC	CASSFTSGRGDEQFF
TRBV5-1	-	TRBJ2-4	few	TGCGCCAGCAGCTCGGTGTCATCCGGGACGACAACTACGATGCAGTACTTC	CASSSVSSGTTTTMQYF
TRBV27	-	TRBJ1-2	once	TGTGCCAGCAGTGTTTCCGCAGGGTATGGCTACACCTTC	CASSVSAGYGYTF
TRBV5-1	TRBD2	TRBJ2-7	-	TGCGCCAGCAGCTTGAAATCGGGGGGCGAGCAGTACTTC	CASSLKSGGEQYF
TRBV14	-	TRBJ2-5	few	TGTGCCAGCAGCCAAGCTCGCGGCCTGGGGGAGACCCAGTACTTC	CASSQARGLGETQYF
TRBV25-1	-	TRBJ1-2	-	TGTGCCAGCAGTGAATGGGGAGACAACTATGGCTACACCTTC	CASSEWGDNYGYTF
TRBV28	TRBD1	TRBJ1-5	-	TGTGCCAGCAGTTTAAACCCGGGACAGTATAGCAATCAGCCCCAGCATTTT	CASSLNPGQYSNQPQHF
TRBV20-1	TRBD2	TRBJ2-5	-	TGCAGTGCTGCGCGTATGGGGACTAGCAACGACAATGAGCAGTACTTC	CSAARMGTSNDNEQYF
TRBV5-1	TRBD1	TRBJ2-3	-	TGCGCCAGCAACTTGGGACAGGGGATAGATACGCAGTATTTT	CASNLGQGIDTQYF
TRBV2	-	TRBJ1-4	-	TGTGCCAGCCGCCAAAACTGGGGGAGGGGAGAAAAACTGTTTTTT	CASRQNWGRGEKLFF
TRBV5-1	-	TRBJ2-7	few	TGCGCCAGCAGCCCGGGACTCATCTCCGAGCAGTACTTC	CASSPGLISEQYF
TRBV5-6	TRBD2	TRBJ2-2	-	TGTGCCAGCAGCCGGGGAGGGCAGGGCACCGGGGAGCTGTTTTTT	CASSRGGQGTGELFF
TRBV7-2	TRBD1	TRBJ2-7	-	TGTGCCAGCAGCTTAACAGGGGGCCAGCCTTACGGGCAGTACTTC	CASSLTGGQPYGQYF
TRBV29-1	TRBD2	TRBJ2-1	-	TGCAGCGTAACCCGACTAGCGGCTCAGAAGACCCAGTTCTTC	CSVTRLAAQKTQFF
TRBV2	-	TRBJ2-7	-	TGTGCCAGCACCTCTCAGGGAACCAACTCCTACGAGCAGTACTTC	CASTSQGTNSYEQYF
TRBV20-1	-	TRBJ2-5	-	TGCAGTGCTACTTTAGGGCAGCAAGAGACCCAGTACTTC	CSATLGQQETQYF
TRBV2	TRBD1	TRBJ2-2	once	TGTGCCAGCAGTGTGGGACAGGCTTTTACTTTTACCGCGAACACCGGGGAGCTGTTTTTT	CASSVGQAFTFTANTGELFF
TRBV21-1	-	TRBJ1-5	-	TGTGCCAGCAGCAGGGGGATGGCCCAGCATTTT	CASSRGMAQHF
TRBV20-1	-	TRBJ2-7	-	TGCAGTGCAGTGGGCGTCTCCCGTTTCTACAATGAGCAGTACTTC	CSAVGVSRFYNEQYF
TRBV27	-	TRBJ2-1	few	TGTGCCAGCAGTTCAGGGGTTGAGCAGTTCTTC	CASSSGVEQFF
TRBV29-1	TRBD2	TRBJ2-1	many	TGCAGCGCCGGCGGGGGGATCAATGAGCAGTTCTTC	CSAGGGINEQFF
TRBV15	-	TRBJ2-4	few	TGTGCCACCAGCAGGGAGGGGGTGTCCAAAAACATTCAGTACTTC	CATSREGVSKNIQYF
TRBV24-1	TRBD2	TRBJ2-1	once	TGTGCCACCAGTGAGTCTAGCGGGACCAATGAGCAGTTCTTC	CATSESSGTNEQFF
TRBV5-6	-	TRBJ1-2	-	TGTGCCAGCAGCCCGCCGGGGGCCCAAAGCCACACCTTC	CASSPPGAQSHTF
TRBV5-6	TRBD2	TRBJ2-3	few	TGTGCCAGCACCCTAGGGACTAGCGGACCCACAGATACGCAGTATTTT	CASTLGTSGPTDTQYF
TRBV7-9	TRBD1	TRBJ2-5	-	TGTGCCAGCAGCCCCAGCTTGGACAGGGGGCCCTACGGGCAGTACTTC	CASSPSLDRGPYGQYF
TRBV5-1	TRBD2	TRBJ2-1	-	TGCGCCAGCAGCTCGGGAGGAGCGGGAGTTAATGAGCAGTTCTTC	CASSSGGAGVNEQFF
TRBV29-1	TRBD1	TRBJ2-7	few	TGCAGCGTTCCCACAGGGGGAATGACGAATGAGCAGTACTTC	CSVPTGGMTNEQYF